This T cell receptor beta chain stems from a study of control samples from healthy donors and cancer patients. Some clones are missing from TCRdb's copy, which holds only in-frame ones; the method was immunoSEQ multiplex PCR. Of tens of thousands of clones in the sample, more than 70% were seen once. The material sequenced was PBMCs. The clonotype was recovered from a woman aged 55-69 years with lung cancer.

In nucleotides, the CDR3 is TGTGCCAGCAGTGCCTCGGAGAACACTGAAGCTTTCTTT. It is translated as CASSASENTEAFF. The chain links TRBV6-4 to TRBJ1-1; D is unclear. The CDR3 has 13 amino acids. Deletions cut 4 bases from V and 1 base from J, with 7 bases between. Germline V gene sequence: CDR1 MRHNA, CDR2 SNTAGT.